These 28 T cell receptor beta chains were sequenced from one sample in a study of T-cell reconstitution after alpha-beta-depleted transplantation in children. Unique molecular identifiers featured in how the TCRbeta library was prepared. TCRdb called the PCR reads again in MiXCR, with one record for every CDR3 protein. The sample lists some 260,000 distinct CDR3 sequences; 20% to 30% were seen once. This specimen was PBMCs, mostly from graft donor cells, taken 360 days after TCRalphabeta/CD19-depleted stem cell transplant. These receptors all stem from a female patient under 10 years old who had a stem cell transplant for congenital amegakaryocytic thrombocytopenia, so the T cells may come from the graft donor.

This chain links TRBV6-2 or TRBV6-3 with TRBJ1-5; D perhaps matches TRBD1 (5 bases). V was clipped by 5 bases and J by 0 bases, with 11 bases between them. Germline V gene sequence: CDR1 MNHEY, CDR2 SVGEGT. The CDR3 is 15 residues long. CDR3 sequence reads: CASSALTGSNQPQHF. The CDR3 nucleotides are TGTGCCAGCAGTGCACTTACAGGTAGCAATCAGCCCCAGCATTTT.

The V call is TRBV29-1, the J call TRBJ1-3, with D maybe TRBD1 (5 bases). This CDR3 has 13 amino acids. V was pared by 7 bases and J by 4 bases, with 14 bases between. Germline CDR1 is SQVTM and CDR2 is ANQGSEA. The CDR3 spells CSARRDGGNTIYF. The DNA for the CDR3 is TGCAGCGCCCGGAGGGACGGCGGAAACACCATATATTTT.

Note on this clonotype: As the CDR3 is not closed by the conserved phenylalanine or tryptophan, this likely results from a read error. In DNA, the CDR3 is TGCGCCAGCAGCGAGGGACTAGCGGGGGGATACGACGAGCAGTACTGC. Amino acid sequence: CASSEGLAGGYDEQYC. The rearrangement uses TRBV5-1 and TRBJ2-7; TRBD2 matches 15 bases. The CDR3 extends over 16 amino acids. Unmatched junction bases numbered 7, after V lost 4 bases and J lost 5 bases. CDR1 and CDR2 from the germline V gene are SGHRS and YFSETQ.

This rearrangement joins TRBV20-1 to TRBJ2-1; the match to TRBD2 covers 7 bases. Losses at the gene ends were 1 base for V and 14 bases for J; bases not matched to a gene: 17. CDR1 and CDR2 (germline): DFQATT, SNEGSKA (reference sequence). The CDR3 loop spans 15 amino acids. CDR3 amino acids: CSARVWASGPPGEFF. The CDR3 region has the DNA TGCAGTGCTAGAGTTTGGGCTAGCGGCCCCCCGGGGGAGTTCTTC.

This chain uses TRBV5-1 with TRBJ2-7, with D possibly matching TRBD1 (7 bases). The CDR3 contains 14 residues. The V end lost 2 bases, the J end lost 3 bases, and 12 bases lay between the germline ends. Germline V gene data show CDR1 as SGHRS and CDR2 as YFSETQ. The CDR3, as DNA: TGCGCCAGCAGCTTTGCGGGACAGCGCTACGAGCAGTACTTC. Encoded protein: CASSFAGQRYEQYF. The full variable domain, completed using reference TRBV5-1 and TRBJ2-7, is KAGVTQTPRYLIKTRGQQVTLSCSPISGHRSVSWYQQTPGQGLQFLFEYFSETQRNKGNFPGRFSGRQFSNSRSEMNVSTLELGDSALYLCASSFAGQRYEQYFGPGTRLTVT.

The J gene is TRBJ2-7, the V gene TRBV28, with D hard to call. Germline CDR1 and CDR2: MDHEN and SYDVKM. This CDR3 comprises 14 residues. Deletions cut 5 bases from V and 9 bases from J, with 20 bases between. CDR3 sequence (DNA): TGTGCCAGCAGTCCCCGAGAGTTTTTCCTCGGGCAGTACTTC. It specifies CASSPREFFLGQYF.

This chain joins TRBV5-8 and TRBJ2-1; tentatively, D is TRBD2 (6 bases). Trimming cost V 5 bases and J 2 bases, with 14 bases left between them. Looked up from germline, CDR1 is SGHTS and CDR2 is YDEGEE. The CDR3 has 15 amino acids. The CDR3 sequence: CASRVTSYAYNEQFF. The DNA for the CDR3 is TGTGCCAGCAGGGTAACTAGCTACGCCTACAATGAGCAGTTCTTC.

This clonotype was counted only a few times. This sequence joins TRBV4-1 and TRBJ2-1, with 9 bases fitting TRBD2. The CDR3 is 16 residues long. CDR1 is MGHRA and CDR2 is YSYEKL in the germline V gene. V shed 2 bases, J shed 1 base, and the junction held 3 bases outside the gene matches. The CDR3 spells CASSQPAGGSYNEQFF. The CDR3 bases are TGCGCCAGCAGCCAACCCGCGGGGGGGTCCTACAATGAGCAGTTCTTC.

V usage is TRBV12-3 or TRBV12-4 and J usage is TRBJ2-5, with D perhaps being TRBD1 or TRBD2 (5 bases each). The CDR3 extends over 14 amino acids. Trimming shortened V by 5 bases and J by 1 base, and 11 bases separated the two germline ends. Here the CDR3 reads CASSRGVPQETQYF. The CDR3 DNA sequence: TGTGCCAGCAGTAGAGGGGTGCCCCAAGAGACCCAGTACTTC.

In this sample, this clonotype turned up a few times. The gene calls are TRBV20-1 and TRBJ2-1; D is possibly TRBD2 (5 bases). V was pared by 3 bases and J by 3 bases, with 18 bases between. The CDR3 extends over 16 amino acids. CDR1 and CDR2 (germline): DFQATT, SNEGSKA (reference sequence). The CDR3 coding sequence is TGCAGTGCTAGGCCCAGCAAGCGGTGGATCTACAATGAGCAGTTCTTC. Its protein is CSARPSKRWIYNEQFF.

At least ten counts were recorded for this clonotype. This sequence joins TRBV5-1 and TRBJ2-3; the match to TRBD2 covers 7 bases. V lost 4 bases, J lost 1 base, and 0 bases stayed unmatched. The germline CDR1 and CDR2 sequences are SGHRS and YFSETQ. The CDR3 is made up of 13 amino acids. CDR3 sequence: CASSRGGTDTQYF. CDR3 coding DNA: TGCGCCAGCAGCCGGGGGGGCACAGATACGCAGTATTTT.

This clonotype was counted only a few times. The rearrangement links TRBV12-3 or TRBV12-4 to TRBJ2-5, with TRBD2 matching over 15 bases. Losses at the gene ends were 5 bases for V and 3 bases for J; bases not matched to a gene: 16. The CDR3 is 20 residues long. The CDR3 is CASSPGTSGRFTASKETQYF. CDR3 coding DNA: TGTGCCAGCAGTCCCGGGACTAGCGGGAGGTTTACGGCATCGAAAGAGACCCAGTACTTC.

The chain carries TRBV11-2 and TRBJ2-1; the D gene is possibly TRBD2 (6 bases). Deletions cut 8 bases from V and 0 bases from J, with 11 bases between. CDR1 is SGHAT and CDR2 is FQNNGV in the germline V gene. The CDR3 covers 14 residues. Here the CDR3 reads CASRVGGSYNEQFF. DNA for the CDR3: TGTGCCAGCCGCGTCGGGGGCTCCTACAATGAGCAGTTCTTC.

This clonotype was observed a handful of times. The V gene is TRBV5-1, the J gene TRBJ1-6; 9 nucleotides agree with TRBD1. V was pared by 0 bases and J by 7 bases, with 8 bases of the junction left unmatched. From germline, CDR1 is SGHRS and CDR2 YFSETQ. The CDR3 covers 17 residues. The CDR3 reads CASSLVGTGRTNSPLHF. Written as DNA, the CDR3 is TGCGCCAGCAGCTTGGTCGGGACAGGGAGGACAAATTCACCCCTCCACTTT.

CDR3 sequence: CASRLGSGQGAWDTQYF. The DNA for the CDR3 is TGTGCCAGCAGGCTTGGGTCGGGACAGGGGGCATGGGATACGCAGTATTTT. This chain uses TRBV28 with TRBJ2-3; 12 bases line up with TRBD1. Germline loops: CDR1 MDHEN, CDR2 SYDVKM. This CDR3 is 17 amino acids long. V shed 6 bases, J shed 6 bases, and the junction held 13 bases outside the gene matches.

The chain links TRBV6-1 to TRBJ2-7, with D perhaps matching TRBD2 (6 bases). The V and J ends lost 7 bases and 6 bases respectively, with 19 bases between them. Germline CDR1 is MNHNS and CDR2 is SASEGT. The CDR3 sequence is 14 residues long. The CDR3 sequence is CASIDFGGSSEQYF. The CDR3 DNA reads TGTGCCAGCATCGACTTCGGAGGGAGTTCCGAGCAGTACTTC.

A few counts support this clonotype. The chain is built from TRBV29-1 and TRBJ2-5, with D hard to call. This CDR3 is 12 amino acids long. The V gene lost 3 bases and the J gene lost 3 bases, with 8 bases spanning the gap. The germline V gene has CDR1 SQVTM and CDR2 ANQGSEA. The CDR3 protein is CSVDDREETQYF. The CDR3, as DNA: TGCAGCGTTGATGACCGAGAAGAGACCCAGTACTTC.

This chain joins TRBV7-6 and TRBJ1-4; unclear D gene. Germline V gives CDR1 SGHVS, CDR2 FNYEAQ. V was clipped by 5 bases and J by 6 bases, with 13 bases between them. The CDR3 covers 14 residues. CDR3 bases: TGTGCCAGCAGCGCACGGAAAGTGGATGAAAAACTGTTTTTT. Residues: CASSARKVDEKLFF.

CDR3 residues: CASSLLGAVYNEQFF. The CDR3 DNA reads as TGCGCCAGCAGCTTGTTGGGGGCGGTCTACAATGAGCAGTTCTTC. V is TRBV5-1 and J is TRBJ2-1; TRBD1 might be the D (6 bases). The V end was cut by 1 base, the J end by 3 bases, with 11 bases between. The CDR3 spans 15 residues. Per germline, CDR1 SGHRS and CDR2 YFSETQ.

This clonotype has only a few counts. The V call is TRBV4-2, the J call TRBJ2-1, with unresolved D. The germline V gene has CDR1 LGHNA and CDR2 YNFKEQ. This CDR3 is 16 amino acids long. V gave up 3 bases and J gave up 0 bases, with 12 bases separating them. CDR3 region: CASSHNPSSSYNEQFF. The CDR3 bases are TGTGCCAGCAGCCACAACCCCTCAAGCTCCTACAATGAGCAGTTCTTC.

There are a few counts of this clonotype. The chain links TRBV20-1 to TRBJ1-1; D gene unclear. The CDR3 has 12 residues. V was clipped by 6 bases and J by 1 base, with 9 bases between them. Germline loops: CDR1 DFQATT, CDR2 SNEGSKA (reference sequence). CDR3 nucleotide sequence: TGCAGTGCCCCGGACGGGAACACTGAAGCTTTCTTT. Its protein product is CSAPDGNTEAFF.

This clonotype has more than one count but fewer than ten. The rearrangement joins TRBV6-2 or TRBV6-3 to TRBJ2-5; 9 nucleotides agree with TRBD1. The V gene's germline CDR1 is MNHEY and CDR2 SVGEGT. With V trimmed by 8 bases and J by 5 bases, 0 bases remained unmatched. CDR3 size: 11 residues. For the CDR3, the DNA is TGTGCCAGCGGACAGGGGGAGACCCAGTACTTC. This gives the protein CASGQGETQYF.

Of note for this clonotype: One end of the junction varies from germline; a read error may be responsible. The chain links TRBV4-3 to TRBJ2-3; TRBD2 matches at 7 bases. The CDR3 runs to 15 residues. Germline CDR1 and CDR2: LGHNA and YSLEER. The CDR3, as DNA: TGCGCCAGCAGCCAATTCAGCGGGGAGGCAGATACGCATTATTTT. This encodes CASSQFSGEADTHYF.

In its sample, this clonotype was seen once. The chain has TRBV12-3 or TRBV12-4 and TRBJ2-3, with 8 bases aligning to TRBD2. The J segment lost 4 bases and the V segment lost 7 bases, leaving 7 bases of the junction unmatched. The CDR3 loop spans 14 amino acids. As DNA, the CDR3 is TGTGCCAGCAATAACGGCGGGGGGTCAGATACGCAGTATTTT. Its translation: CASNNGGGSDTQYF.

This clonotype was detected only a few times. The genes are TRBV20-1 and TRBJ2-2; possibly TRBD1 for D (5 bases). Germline lookup yields CDR1 DFQATT and CDR2 SNEGSKA (reference sequence). The CDR3 covers 13 residues. The CDR3 reads CSGLGANTGELFF. The CDR3 DNA follows: TGCAGCGGTTTAGGGGCGAACACCGGGGAGCTGTTTTTT.

The sample holds a few counts of this clonotype. The genes are TRBV7-8 and TRBJ2-2; TRBD1 matches at 7 bases. Trimming cost V 5 bases and J 6 bases; bases outside gene matches: 9. This CDR3 is built from 15 residues. Germline-derived CDR1 and CDR2 are SGHVS and FQNEAQ. CDR3 coding DNA: TGTGCCAGCAGCGGCCTGCCCCAGGGGGCCGGGGAGCTGTTTTTT. It codes for CASSGLPQGAGELFF.

This clonotype came up a few times. The chain has TRBV28 and TRBJ2-2, with D tentatively TRBD2 (6 bases). The CDR3 sequence is 16 residues long. Trimming cost V 2 bases and J 5 bases, with 15 bases left between them. Looked up from germline, CDR1 is MDHEN and CDR2 is SYDVKM. CDR3 DNA: TGTGCCAGCAGTTTAAACGGCGGGGTAGGGACCGGGGAGCTGTTTTTT. Translating it yields CASSLNGGVGTGELFF.

The chain joins TRBV28 to TRBJ1-4; D remains unclear. The CDR3 extends over 16 amino acids. V lost 2 bases and J lost 10, with 20 bases in between. From germline, CDR1 is MDHEN and CDR2 SYDVKM. CDR3 in DNA: TGTGCCAGCAGTTTACACGCACAGATAGTCGCCGGAAAACTGTTTTTT. Translation gives CASSLHAQIVAGKLFF.